Reported below is one TCR beta chain. Its specificity is unknown. Assay: immunoSEQ multiplex PCR; the TCRdb copy retains only in-frame clones and omits some. In the table there are around 330,000 clones, about 64% of which are singletons. V shed 5 bases and J 5 bases; nucleotides not matched to a gene: 3. Germline CDR1 MNHEY, CDR2 SMNVEV (reference sequence). The CDR3 spans 14 residues. The data belong to a study of cytotoxic CD8 clonotypes in ibrutinib-treated CLL. Study context: After a median roughly 12 months on treatment (6 to 36), response samples were drawn.

Findings and limits, study-wide: Rising at ibrutinib response, clonality subsequently fell back toward baseline at progression. At baseline, clonality was higher than in age-matched healthy donors and correlated with CD8+ counts.

From cryopreserved PBMCs came around 2 micrograms of genomic DNA used for TCR beta libraries. This clonotype originated in a human donor with chronic lymphocytic leukemia. The chain joins TRBV27 to TRBJ1-5; the match to TRBD1 covers 10 bases. Specimen: PBMCs, collected after 36 months of ibrutinib treatment. CDR3 in DNA: TGTGCCAGCAGTCCCGACAGGGGGCATCAGCCCCAGCATTTT. This codes for CASSPDRGHQPQHF.